The TCR beta chain described here comes from a study of blood T cell repertoires in COVID-19. Study-wide context: From T cells, B-cell-depleted T cells, or PBMCs came the material, which was cDNA or gDNA.

Authors' processing steps: Amplification of reference gene primers provided the estimated nucleated cell counts. The assay was immunoSEQ multiplex PCR, and TCRdb's table has in-frame clones only and misses some. V and J calls and clone size are as listed in that table; D and trimming were resolved from the DNA. Counted here are about 220,000 clones, 82% occurring once; the ten biggest clones make up under 3.5%. There are 14 residues in the CDR3. V dropped 1 base and J dropped 5 bases, with 8 bases sitting between them. Germline V gives CDR1 LGHNA, CDR2 YNFKEQ. Study members were between about 18 and 100 years old and lived in some 26 US regions.

V and J are TRBV4-2 and TRBJ2-2; D not certain. This receptor was taken from a woman aged 60-75 years who had recovered from COVID-19. Sample: PBMCs or T cells enriched from blood (not recorded which). The DNA of the CDR3 is TGTGCCAGCAGCCAAGCCGGTTATACCGGGGAGCTGTTTTTT. This codes for CASSQAGYTGELFF.